This TCR beta chain was profiled in a study of blood T cell repertoires in COVID-19 (dated by TCRdb to the early 2020s). For context, the study as a whole: Samples from collaborators originated in the United States, Italy and Spain and spanned both the acute and convalescent phases of COVID-19. Where available, HLA class I and class II types were taken from metadata supplied by the sample provider and were not determined by assay-based typing. Samples came from the ongoing ImmuneRACE study (first 160 participants) plus 1,254 subjects from 6 global collaborators. The dataset comprised deeply sampled blood TCRbeta repertoires from subjects exposed to, actively infected with, or recovered from COVID-19. A de-identified subject ID, COVID-19 status, age in years and sex were almost always included in the sample metadata. The material from the prospective study consisted of cDNA or gDNA derived from T cells, B-cell-depleted T cells, or PBMCs. The repertoires were made available in a free public database intended to serve as a resource for research on the immune response to SARS-CoV-2.

CDR1 SGHAT and CDR2 FQNNGV are derived from the germline V gene. V is cut by 7 bases and J by 6 bases, and the space between the germline ends is 15 bases. From its cysteine to its phenylalanine, the CDR3 spans 13 amino acids. Just CDR3 DNA is preserved here, 39 bases in frame from base 1. Comments on this clone: This clone's antigen is unknown. Base-call qualities are not available, and no considerably larger clone is one nucleotide away.

A second Seattle source provided samples from volunteer blood donors who had recovered from COVID-19. The collaborating institutions used their own protocols to collect whole blood in K2EDTA tubes. Collaborator samples were shipped for TCRbeta analysis as frozen whole blood, isolated PBMCs, or DNA extracted from either sample type. The research as a whole found: Clinical and demographic metadata were provided uncurated, with the amount varying by source and participant.

TCRbeta CDR3 regions were amplified from genomic DNA by means of the immunoSEQ Assay, a bias-controlled multiplex PCR. From the authors' description of their analysis: The number of nucleated cells in each sample was estimated by amplification of reference gene primers within the assay. To quantify the absolute abundance of each unique TCRbeta CDR3 rearrangement, sequence reads were collapsed and filtered. Productive Simpson clonality was computed per sample as the square root of Simpson's diversity index over productive rearrangements. Sourced from immuneACCESS, this table was stored by TCRdb with only in-frame sequences that have V and J called. A share of the clones is absent; for the studies checked, an unresolved V gene accounts for under half, and the remainder has no known explanation. The V and J calls and clone size come from that table; D and trimming were worked out from the DNA. The sample profile shows roughly 160,000 clones; around 83% of them were found once. Of the sample, roughly 19% falls within the top ten clones.

The sequencing input was peripheral blood. This TCR was recovered from a woman between 65 and 79 years old who had recovered from COVID-19. The chain couples TRBV11-2 to TRBJ1-1; TRBD1 is perhaps the D gene, given 5 matching bases. The CDR3: CASTQTVWAEAFF. The bases read TGTGCCAGCACCCAGACAGTTTGGGCTGAAGCTTTCTTT.